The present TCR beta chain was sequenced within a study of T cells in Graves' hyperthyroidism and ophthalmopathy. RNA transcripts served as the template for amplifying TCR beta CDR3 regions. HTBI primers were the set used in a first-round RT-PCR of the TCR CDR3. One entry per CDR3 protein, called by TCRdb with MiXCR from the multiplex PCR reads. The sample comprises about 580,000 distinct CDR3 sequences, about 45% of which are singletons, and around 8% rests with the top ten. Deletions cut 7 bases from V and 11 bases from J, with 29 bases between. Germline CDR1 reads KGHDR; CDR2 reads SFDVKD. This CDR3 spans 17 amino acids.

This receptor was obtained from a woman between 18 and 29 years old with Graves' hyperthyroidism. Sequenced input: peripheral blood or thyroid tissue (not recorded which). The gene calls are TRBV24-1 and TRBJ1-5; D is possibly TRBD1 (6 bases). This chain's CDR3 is CATSPNDRTAGRETQHF. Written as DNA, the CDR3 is TGTGCCACCAGCCCCAACGACCGGACAGCGGGACGGGAGACCCAGCATTTT.